The T cell receptor beta chain described here comes from a study of T-cell reconstitution after alpha-beta-depleted transplantation in children. TCRbeta library construction was performed incorporating unique molecular identifiers. TCRdb re-called the PCR reads with MiXCR, one entry per CDR3 protein. The repertoire holds 490,000 or so distinct CDR3 sequences, with approximately 10% as singletons. General study findings and limits: Several hundred expanded graft clones reportedly were the source of alpha-beta T cells about two months after transplant. Surviving recipient cells, namely T cells and thymic progenitors, were the source of high day-60 TCRbeta diversity in some patients. A year post-transplant, T-cell counts and diversity derived mostly from newly produced T cells.

This clonotype was counted at least ten times. As yet, its antigen is unknown. V lost 5 bases and J 5 bases, leaving 10 bases between the germline ends. The germline CDR1 and CDR2 sequences are LGHDT and YNNKEL (reference sequence). This CDR3 spans 13 amino acids. The rearrangement joins TRBV3-1 to TRBJ2-1; D remains ambiguous. This material consisted of PBMCs, taken before TCRalphabeta/CD19-depleted stem cell transplant. This sequence was found in a child under 10 years old with inherited bone marrow failure, due to receive a stem cell transplant. The CDR3 loop is CASSELGNNEQFF. CDR3 DNA: TGTGCCAGCAGCGAACTTGGGAACAATGAGCAGTTCTTC.